This TCR beta chain came from a study of blood T cell repertoires in COVID-19. On the study more broadly: The United States, Italy and Spain supplied acute and convalescent COVID-19 samples. PBMCs, B-cell-depleted T cells, or T cells provided the cDNA or gDNA that made up the material.

Per the original data handling: Nucleated cell counts were estimated from reference gene primer amplification. TCRdb keeps only in-frame clones here, not all; method: immunoSEQ multiplex PCR. V, J and clone size reflect that table, while D and trimming were determined from the DNA. This table has more than 150,000 clones, 75% to 80% appearing once. The CDR3 is 14 amino acids. The V and J ends lost 7 bases and 1 base respectively, with 13 bases between them. CDR1 and CDR2 (germline): MNHEY, SMNVEV (reference sequence). The rearrangement uses TRBV27 and TRBJ1-1, with D possibly matching TRBD1 (5 bases). Sequences were obtained from peripheral blood. The source of this sequence is a woman aged 70-85 years with acute or convalescent COVID-19. The CDR3 here is CASNIGQTNTEAFF. CDR3 bases: TGTGCCAGCAATATAGGACAAACGAACACTGAAGCTTTCTTT.